This T cell receptor beta chain was sequenced for a study of beta chain features in type 1 diabetes. Study results and limitations: VDJ junctions in type 1 diabetes patients carried more deletions and fewer insertions. The naive, central memory and Treg TCRB repertoires showed an apparent similarity that was greater among patients than among healthy donors. There was a possibility that cDNA sequencing over-represented cells with high TCR expression.

Every isolated RNA sample was fully reverse transcribed, so sequencing captured expressed TCRB transcripts. Repertoires were generated with immunoSEQ multiplex PCR, while TCRdb's copy carries only in-frame clones and drops some. The sample contains about 620,000 clones, roughly 16% of which appear only once. Concerning this clone itself: The antigen is unknown.

The clonotype originates from a man aged 18 to 30 in good health. What was sequenced was naive CD4+ T cells from blood.

The CDR3 sequence is CASSQDWQGARTEAFF. The CDR3 region has the DNA TGTGCCAGCAGCCAAGATTGGCAGGGGGCCCGGACTGAAGCTTTCTTT. V and J are TRBV4-2 and TRBJ1-1, with 8 bases lining up with TRBD1. The CDR3 sequence is 16 residues long. CDR1 LGHNA and CDR2 YNFKEQ come from the germline V gene. The V segment lost 0 bases and the J segment 5 bases; nucleotides outside the gene matches: 8.